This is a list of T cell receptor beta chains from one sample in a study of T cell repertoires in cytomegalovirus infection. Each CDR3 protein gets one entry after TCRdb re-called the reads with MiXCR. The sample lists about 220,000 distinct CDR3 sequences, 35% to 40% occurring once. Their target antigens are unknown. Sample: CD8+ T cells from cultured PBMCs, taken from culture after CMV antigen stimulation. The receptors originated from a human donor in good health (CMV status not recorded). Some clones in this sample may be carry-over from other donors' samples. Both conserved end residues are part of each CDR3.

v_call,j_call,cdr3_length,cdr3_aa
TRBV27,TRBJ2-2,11,CASSLFGELFF
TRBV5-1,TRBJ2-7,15,CASSTTGGSSYEQYF
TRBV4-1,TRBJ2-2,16,CASSHAIDMNTGELFF
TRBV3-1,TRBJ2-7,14,CASSQDGQIYEQYF
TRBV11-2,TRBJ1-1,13,CASSLGTDFEAFF
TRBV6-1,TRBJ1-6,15,CATGQGDTYNSPLHF
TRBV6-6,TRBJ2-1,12,CASSMGPNEQFF
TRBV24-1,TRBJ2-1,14,CATSDRDRRGEQFF
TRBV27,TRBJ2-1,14,CASSWGGIHNEQFF
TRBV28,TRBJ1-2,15,CASSFLRTASYGYTF
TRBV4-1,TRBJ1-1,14,CASSQEEGNTEAFF
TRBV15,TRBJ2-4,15,CATSSKTTIGDIQYF